This record looks at one T cell receptor (beta chain) sequence and its context. The CDR3 covers 14 residues. Looked up from germline, CDR1 is LGHNA and CDR2 is YSLEER. Trimming cost V 4 bases and J 0 bases, with 8 bases left between them. Authors' analysis steps: For nucleated cells, counts were estimated from reference gene primer amplification. The method was immunoSEQ multiplex PCR; TCRdb's version includes in-frame clones alone and lacks a portion of them. For V, J and clone size, that table is used; D and trimming come from the DNA. In the table there are around 300,000 clones, 65% to 85% of which are singletons. The data derive from a study of blood T cell repertoires in COVID-19.

The sequence was collected from a man under 40 with active or convalescent COVID-19. The sequencing sample was made of peripheral blood. The V gene is TRBV4-3, the J gene TRBJ2-3; D perhaps matches TRBD2 (5 bases). CDR3 nucleotide sequence: TGCGCCAGCAGCCGCGGGCGCAGCACAGATACGCAGTATTTT. Translated, it gives CASSRGRSTDTQYF.